The 27 T cell receptor beta chains listed next were all sequenced from one sample in a study of identical twins. TCRdb re-analysed the 5' RACE reads in MiXCR, keeping a single row per CDR3 protein. This sample has fewer than 800,000 distinct CDR3 sequences, with less than 9% found just once. These data were likewise used in another study, on yellow fever vaccine responses in identical twins.

The sample was PBMCs. Receptor source: a woman under 30 in good health.

There are a few counts of this clonotype. The chain couples TRBV12-3 or TRBV12-4 to TRBJ2-3; D remains ambiguous. The CDR3 is 15 residues long. Trimming removed 2 bases from V and 0 bases from J, with 9 bases in between. CDR3 nucleotide sequence: TGTGCCAGCAGTTTATACTCTCCGAGCACAGATACGCAGTATTTT. It is translated as CASSLYSPSTDTQYF.

This clonotype was seen repeatedly, ten times or more. The rearrangement links TRBV29-1 to TRBJ2-5, with D possibly being TRBD1 (6 bases). The CDR3 loop spans 15 amino acids. Germline V gives CDR1 SQVTM, CDR2 ANQGSEA. V was pared by 7 bases and J by 2 bases, with 20 bases between. Here the CDR3 DNA reads TGCAGCGCAGCCGTTGCCCGGGGACAACAAGAGACCCAGTACTTC. The encoded protein is CSAAVARGQQETQYF.

At least ten counts were recorded for this clonotype. The chain has TRBV27 and TRBJ2-2, with no clear D. Trimming removed 7 bases from V and 1 base from J, with 4 bases in between. This CDR3 region has 12 residues. Germline CDR1 and CDR2: MNHEY and SMNVEV (reference sequence). The CDR3, as DNA: TGTGCCAGCAAGGAGAACACCGGGGAGCTGTTTTTT. This translates into CASKENTGELFF.

This rearrangement joins TRBV15 to TRBJ2-1; 12 bases agree with TRBD1. This CDR3 region has 16 residues. With V trimmed by 3 bases and J by 6 bases, 6 bases remained unmatched. The V gene's germline CDR1 is LNHNV and CDR2 YYDKDF (reference sequence). The CDR3: CATSSVPGQGANEQFF. The CDR3, as DNA: TGTGCCACCAGCAGTGTACCGGGACAGGGGGCCAATGAGCAGTTCTTC.

This chain joins TRBV24-1 and TRBJ2-1; either TRBD1 or TRBD2 may fit D (5 bases each). The V and J ends lost 2 bases and 10 bases respectively, with 17 bases between them. CDR1 and CDR2 from the germline V gene are KGHDR and SFDVKD. CDR3 length: 15 residues. The CDR3 bases are TGTGCCACCAGTGATTGGGCCCATCAGGGAGACGAGCAGTTCTTC. Encoded protein: CATSDWAHQGDEQFF.

This clonotype was picked up many times. Here the CDR3 DNA reads TGTGCCAGCAGCTTAGCGGGAGGGATTTGGGATGAGCAGTTCTTC. Its translation is CASSLAGGIWDEQFF. This chain uses TRBV7-9 with TRBJ2-1; TRBD2 matches 7 bases. The V gene's germline CDR1 is SEHNR and CDR2 FQNEAQ (reference sequence). The CDR3 consists of 15 residues. Germline trimming cut 0 bases from V and 8 bases from J; bases unmatched to any gene: 7.

This clonotype was seen at least ten times. This chain joins TRBV12-3 or TRBV12-4 and TRBJ2-2; possible D gene TRBD2, 5 bases. The CDR3 sequence is 18 residues long. Deletions cut 1 base from V and 1 base from J, with 16 bases between. CDR3 sequence reads: CASSLEVLGGGNTGELFF. The CDR3 nucleotides are TGTGCCAGCAGTTTAGAGGTGCTTGGAGGTGGGAACACCGGGGAGCTGTTTTTT.

This clonotype was counted between two and nine times. The chain employs TRBV11-1 and TRBJ2-3, with D possibly called TRBD1 or TRBD2 (6 bases each). The CDR3 covers 17 residues. V gave up 5 bases and J gave up 7 bases, with 25 bases separating them. Germline-derived CDR1 and CDR2 are SGHAT and FQDESV (reference sequence). This CDR3 reads CASSPGGGPTILHTQYF. The CDR3 bases are TGTGCCAGCAGCCCCGGAGGGGGTCCTACAATTCTTCATACGCAGTATTTT.

This chain links TRBV12-3 or TRBV12-4 with TRBJ1-5, with 9 positions matching TRBD1. V shed 7 bases and J 3 bases; nucleotides not matched to a gene: 10. The CDR3 extends over 16 amino acids. The CDR3 protein is CASKAVGQGNNQPQHF. Written as DNA, the CDR3 is TGTGCCAGCAAGGCTGTCGGACAGGGGAACAATCAGCCCCAGCATTTT.

V gene TRBV6-5 combines with J gene TRBJ1-6, with D possibly matching TRBD1 (5 bases). Germline-derived CDR1 and CDR2 are MNHEY and SVGAGI. The CDR3 consists of 13 residues. Trimming pared 3 bases from V and 13 bases from J, leaving 13 bases between. The CDR3 spells CASSYGTMGPLHF. The CDR3 DNA reads as TGTGCCAGCAGTTATGGGACGATGGGGCCCCTCCACTTT.

This clonotype has ten or more counts. This sequence joins TRBV12-3 or TRBV12-4 and TRBJ1-2, with 8 bases fitting TRBD1. The CDR3 is 13 amino acids. V shed 7 bases and J 4 bases; nucleotides not matched to a gene: 5. The CDR3 sequence is CASTGGYSYGYTF. DNA for the CDR3: TGTGCCAGCACAGGGGGCTATAGCTATGGCTACACCTTC.

This clonotype was found many times. The chain uses TRBV15 and TRBJ2-3; 9 bases line up with TRBD2. CDR1 LNHNV and CDR2 YYDKDF come from the germline V gene (reference sequence). The CDR3 contains 16 residues. V trimming: 1 base; J trimming: 2 bases; junction bases outside the gene matches: 4. This CDR3 is CATSRGASGNTDTQYF. The CDR3 bases are TGTGCCACCAGCAGAGGGGCTAGCGGGAACACAGATACGCAGTATTTT.

The chain links TRBV20-1 to TRBJ2-7; D not certain. The CDR3 covers 15 residues. CDR1 and CDR2 from the germline V gene are DFQATT and SNEGSKA (reference sequence). Trimming removed 6 bases at V and 4 bases at J, with 22 bases between. The CDR3 DNA sequence: TGCAGTGCGGGCCCTTCAGTGGGGTTTGCTTACGAGCAGTACTTC. This encodes CSAGPSVGFAYEQYF.

V gene TRBV28 combines with J gene TRBJ2-7, with 7 bases that match TRBD1. The junction had 8 bases not matched to a gene; V was cut back by 6 bases and J by 6 bases. The CDR3 contains 13 residues. Germline lookup yields CDR1 MDHEN and CDR2 SYDVKM. The CDR3 loop reads CASSLTGTSEQYV. CDR3 in DNA: TGTGCCAGCAGCCTGACAGGGACGAGCGAGCAGTACGTC.

Ten or more counts support this clonotype. The chain has TRBV6-2 or TRBV6-3 and TRBJ2-3; 7 positions agree with TRBD2. The CDR3 length is 16 residues. V was pared by 2 bases and J by 7 bases, with 12 bases of the junction left unmatched. Germline V gives CDR1 MNHEY, CDR2 SVGEGT. In DNA form, the CDR3 reads TGTGCCAGCAGTTACCCAGGTGGCGGGAGAATGAATACGCAGTATTTT. It yields the protein CASSYPGGGRMNTQYF.

This clonotype was seen a few times. The CDR3 sequence: CSARDPSGTYNEQFF. CDR3 sequence (DNA): TGCAGTGCTAGAGACCCGTCCGGGACGTACAATGAGCAGTTCTTC. This chain connects TRBV20-1 to TRBJ2-1, with D possibly called TRBD1 or TRBD2 (5 bases each). Looked up from germline, CDR1 is DFQATT and CDR2 is SNEGSKA (reference sequence). V lost 0 bases and J 4 bases, leaving 13 bases between the germline ends. The length of the CDR3 is 15 residues.

The CDR3 bases are TGTGCCAGCAGTGCTGGAGATGCTGGCAATCAGCCCCAGCATTTT. This encodes CASSAGDAGNQPQHF. V usage is TRBV27 and J usage is TRBJ1-5; D unresolved. The CDR3 runs 15 residues. The ends were cut back, 5 bases at V and 2 bases at J, with 13 bases in the middle. CDR1 and CDR2 (germline): MNHEY, SMNVEV (reference sequence).

This clonotype showed up many times. The chain uses TRBV29-1 and TRBJ2-5, with D perhaps matching TRBD2 (5 bases). V gave up 5 bases and J gave up 4 bases, with 23 bases separating them. There are 16 residues in the CDR3. Looked up from germline, CDR1 is SQVTM and CDR2 is ANQGSEA. In nucleotides, the CDR3 is TGCAGCGTTTTGGAGGTTAACTGGCGGAAAATAGAGACCCAGTACTTC. Translation gives CSVLEVNWRKIETQYF.

This chain uses TRBV9 with TRBJ1-1, with D hard to call. With 2 bases removed from V and 2 bases from J, the gap between germline ends came to 13 bases. The CDR3 length is 15 residues. CDR1 and CDR2 (germline): SGDLS, YYNGEE. CDR3 loop: CASSVSQSLNTEAFF. Here the CDR3 DNA reads TGTGCCAGCAGCGTTAGTCAGAGCTTAAACACTGAAGCTTTCTTT.

This clonotype was seen ten or more times. The rearrangement uses TRBV20-1 and TRBJ2-5; 7 nucleotides agree with TRBD2. The V segment lost 5 bases and the J segment 2 bases; nucleotides outside the gene matches: 5. There are 13 residues in the CDR3. In germline, CDR1 is DFQATT, CDR2 SNEGSKA (reference sequence). Here the CDR3 DNA reads TGCAGTGCTCCACCTAGCGGACAAGAGACCCAGTACTTC. Protein product: CSAPPSGQETQYF.

There are many counts of this clonotype. This sequence joins TRBV14 and TRBJ2-1; D remains unclear. Between the trimmed V and J ends, which lost 4 bases and 4 bases, there was a span of 14 bases. The CDR3 spans 15 residues. The germline gives CDR1 SGHDN, CDR2 FVKESK. CDR3 sequence: CASSPFSLKYNEQFF. DNA of the CDR3: TGTGCCAGCAGCCCATTTAGCCTTAAGTACAATGAGCAGTTCTTC. Filled out from reference TRBV14 and TRBJ2-1, the complete variable domain reads EAGVTQFPSHSVIEKGQTVTLRCDPISGHDNLYWYRRVMGKEIKFLLHFVKESKQDESGMPNNRFLAERTGGTYSTLKVQPAELEDSGVYFCASSPFSLKYNEQFFGPGTRLTVL.

This clonotype came up many times. V usage is TRBV7-3 and J usage is TRBJ1-1; D is unclear. Per the germline V gene, CDR1 is SGHTA and CDR2 is FQGTGA. V lost 5 bases and J lost 0, with 16 bases in between. The CDR3 is 16 residues long. The CDR3 region has the DNA TGTGCCAGCAGCCCTAGCCGCGACAACTTGAACACTGAAGCTTTCTTT. It is translated as CASSPSRDNLNTEAFF.

This clonotype was counted ten times or more. The chain recombines TRBV12-3 or TRBV12-4 with TRBJ2-7; no reliable D call. Trimming left V 3 bases short and J 4 bases short, with 10 bases between. The CDR3 has 13 amino acids. CDR3 DNA sequence: TGTGCCAGCAGTTTCAACGTCTGGTACGAGCAGTACTTC. It yields the protein CASSFNVWYEQYF.

The chain links TRBV5-1 to TRBJ2-3; no clear D. Per germline, CDR1 SGHRS and CDR2 YFSETQ. The ends were cut back, 7 bases at V and 2 bases at J, with 5 bases in the middle. The CDR3 loop spans 11 amino acids. CDR3 sequence: CASYDTDTQYF. The CDR3 DNA is TGCGCCAGCTACGACACAGATACGCAGTATTTT.

This clonotype appeared many times. The chain joins TRBV7-6 to TRBJ2-1; tentatively, D is TRBD1 (6 bases). CDR1 and CDR2 from the germline V gene are SGHVS and FNYEAQ. V was cut by 0 bases and J by 8 bases, with 11 bases left in between. The CDR3 has 14 residues. DNA of the CDR3: TGTGCCAGCAGCTTAGCGCTGGGACATTATGAGCAGTTCTTC. This encodes CASSLALGHYEQFF.

This clonotype was counted a few times. The chain is built from TRBV7-9 and TRBJ1-6, with 9 bases lining up with TRBD1. The CDR3 loop spans 17 amino acids. Germline CDR1 is SEHNR and CDR2 is FQNEAQ (reference sequence). V gave up 5 bases and J gave up 4 bases; unmatched junction bases: 9. The CDR3 loop is CASSPLQGASYNSPLHF. In nucleotides, the CDR3 is TGTGCCAGCAGCCCCCTACAGGGGGCGTCTTATAATTCACCCCTCCACTTT. Filled out from reference TRBV7-9 and TRBJ1-6, the complete variable domain reads DTGVSQNPRHKITKRGQNVTFRCDPISEHNRLYWYRQTLGQGPEFLTYFQNEAQLEKSRLLSDRFSAERPKGSFSTLEIQRTEQGDSAMYLCASSPLQGASYNSPLHFGNGTRLTVT.

The rearrangement links TRBV12-3 or TRBV12-4 to TRBJ2-2; the match to TRBD2 covers 12 bases. There are 18 residues in the CDR3. Trimming at V came to 4 bases and at J to 1 base, leaving 7 bases not matched to a gene. The CDR3 DNA reads as TGTGCCAGCAGTTCCCCAGGGGGACTAGCGGGGAACACCGGGGAGCTGTTTTTT. Translating it yields CASSSPGGLAGNTGELFF.